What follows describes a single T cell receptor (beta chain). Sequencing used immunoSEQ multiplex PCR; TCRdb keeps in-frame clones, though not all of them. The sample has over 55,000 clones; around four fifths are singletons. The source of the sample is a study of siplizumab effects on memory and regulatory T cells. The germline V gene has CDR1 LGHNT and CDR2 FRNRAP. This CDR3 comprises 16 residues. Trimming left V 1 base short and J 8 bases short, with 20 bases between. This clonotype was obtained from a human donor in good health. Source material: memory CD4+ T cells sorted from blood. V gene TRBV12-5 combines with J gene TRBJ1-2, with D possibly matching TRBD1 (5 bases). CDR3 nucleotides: TGTGCTAGTGGTTTGGGTAGGTCGGGACCCCTTCTCGGCTACACCTTC. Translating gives CASGLGRSGPLLGYTF.